The 19 T cell receptor beta chains reported below all come from one sample, sequenced in a study of identical twins (dated by TCRdb to the mid-2010s). The method was 5' RACE. The instrument was an Illumina HiSeq 2000. In-frame beta chains were kept once TCRdb had trimmed the public reads at Q25 with fastp and called clones with MiXCR. CDR3 protein duplicates are merged, each entry listing the most common genes and DNA. The sample table lists 430,000 or so distinct CDR3 sequences, 20% to 25% of them with a count of one. About 2.7% of the sample lies in the top ten. The same data also contributed to another study, on T cells expressing NK-cell markers.

Input material: CD4+ T cells sorted from blood. The receptors here all came from a woman aged 18 to 35 in good health.

This clonotype was detected only a few times. The chain carries TRBV3-1 and TRBJ1-6; D ambiguous. CDR1 and CDR2 (germline): LGHDT, YNNKEL (reference sequence). The CDR3 is 14 residues long. V lost 5 bases, J lost 4 bases, and 9 bases lay in between. The CDR3 reads CASSENGYNSPLHF. As DNA, the CDR3 is TGTGCCAGCAGCGAGAATGGATATAATTCACCCCTCCACTTT. Supplemented by reference TRBV3-1 and TRBJ1-6, the full variable domain reads DTAVSQTPKYLVTQMGNDKSIKCEQNLGHDTMYWYKQDSKKFLKIMFSYNNKELIINETVPNRFSPKSPDKAHLNLHINSLELGDSAVYFCASSENGYNSPLHFGNGTRLTVT.

The chain carries TRBV21-1 and TRBJ2-5; no check of the table's D call, TRBD1, against the DNA was made. TRBV21-1 is a documented pseudogene. The CDR3 has 14 residues. The CDR3 protein is CASSGETGQETQYF. The CDR3, as DNA: TGTGCCAGCAGCGGGGAAACAGGGCAAGAGACCCAGTACTTC.

J is TRBJ2-2 and V is TRBV7-8, with a weak D call TRBD2 (6 bases). V was clipped by 2 bases and J by 4 bases, with 11 bases between them. This CDR3 has 15 residues. The germline CDR1 and CDR2 sequences are SGHVS and FQNEAQ. This chain's CDR3 is CASSLMGLSTGELFF. DNA of the CDR3: TGTGCCAGCAGCTTAATGGGACTGAGCACCGGGGAGCTGTTTTTT.

This chain connects TRBV20-1 to TRBJ1-2, with unresolved D. V lost 7 bases, J lost 7 bases, and 13 bases lay in between. The length of the CDR3 is 11 residues. Germline loops: CDR1 DFQATT, CDR2 SNEGSKA (reference sequence). CDR3 in DNA: TGCAGTGGGGCAGGCGGGGTTGGCTACACCTTC. Translation gives CSGAGGVGYTF.

The chain is built from TRBV4-3 and TRBJ2-7; D perhaps matches TRBD1 (6 bases). With 0 bases removed from V and 2 bases from J, the gap between germline ends came to 17 bases. CDR1 is LGHNA, CDR2 YSLEER, per germline. The CDR3 is made up of 17 amino acids. The CDR3 sequence: CASSQEPRLGTPYEQYF. In DNA form, the CDR3 reads TGCGCCAGCAGCCAAGAACCCCGCCTAGGGACACCCTACGAGCAGTACTTC.

This sequence joins TRBV7-9 and TRBJ1-2; D is unresolved. Germline assignment: CDR1 SEHNR and CDR2 FQNEAQ (reference sequence). Trimming cost V 5 bases and J 0 bases, with 10 bases left between them. The CDR3 has 14 residues. The CDR3 region is CASSQAGTNYGYTF. Written as DNA, the CDR3 is TGTGCCAGCAGCCAGGCCGGGACTAACTATGGCTACACCTTC. Variable domain in full (rest from reference TRBV7-9 and TRBJ1-2): DTGVSQNPRHKITKRGQNVTFRCDPISEHNRLYWYRQTLGQGPEFLTYFQNEAQLEKSRLLSDRFSAERPKGSFSTLEIQRTEQGDSAMYLCASSQAGTNYGYTFGSGTRLTVV.

The V call is TRBV29-1, the J call TRBJ2-7; D may match TRBD1 or TRBD2 (5 bases each). CDR3 length: 13 residues. The germline V and J ends were trimmed by 6 bases and 0 bases, with 12 bases remaining between them. Per the germline V gene, CDR1 is SQVTM and CDR2 is ANQGSEA. The CDR3 is CSVGEGVSYEQYF. For the CDR3, the DNA is TGCAGCGTGGGGGAAGGTGTCTCCTACGAGCAGTACTTC.

The V gene is TRBV6-6, the J gene TRBJ1-1; D unresolved. V gave up 6 bases and J gave up 0 bases, with 8 bases separating them. The CDR3 has 13 amino acids. Germline values: CDR1 MNHNY, CDR2 SVGAGI (reference sequence). The CDR3 DNA follows: TGTGCCAGCAGGGCGACCGTGAACACTGAAGCTTTCTTT. Its translation is CASRATVNTEAFF.

The chain is built from TRBV12-3 or TRBV12-4 and TRBJ1-3; weak D call: TRBD1 (5 bases). The CDR3 spans 13 residues. Trimming shortened V by 11 bases and J by 4 bases, and 15 bases separated the two germline ends. The CDR3 DNA follows: TGTGCCTCCCAGTGGGGGTCCGGAAACACCATATATTTT. This encodes CASQWGSGNTIYF.

This clonotype turned up a few times. The J gene is TRBJ2-7, the V gene TRBV18, with D tentatively TRBD2 (6 bases). The CDR3 runs 14 residues. Trimming took off 3 bases at V and 1 base at J, with 10 bases between the two ends. Germline V gene data show CDR1 as KGHSH and CDR2 as LQKENI. The CDR3 loop is CASSPGTASYEQYF. DNA for the CDR3: TGTGCCAGCTCACCGGGGACTGCTTCCTACGAGCAGTACTTC.

J is TRBJ2-7 and V is TRBV7-9; D gene ambiguous. Trimming cost V 1 base and J 0 bases, with 10 bases left between them. This CDR3 spans 15 amino acids. Germline V gene data show CDR1 as SEHNR and CDR2 as FQNEAQ (reference sequence). CDR3 sequence (DNA): TGTGCCAGCAGCTTAGTGGGCCTGAGCTCCTACGAGCAGTACTTC. It translates to CASSLVGLSSYEQYF.

The rearrangement joins TRBV5-1 to TRBJ2-5; 8 nucleotides agree with TRBD2. CDR1 is SGHRS and CDR2 is YFSETQ in the germline V gene. The CDR3 covers 14 residues. Trimming cost V 4 bases and J 6 bases; bases outside gene matches: 8. DNA of the CDR3: TGCGCCAGCAGCGTCCGGGGGGGGACACAGACCCAGTACTTC. Translated, it gives CASSVRGGTQTQYF.

This sequence joins TRBV6-2 or TRBV6-3 and TRBJ2-7, with 9 bases that match TRBD1. The germline gives CDR1 MNHEY, CDR2 SVGEGT. The CDR3 extends over 13 amino acids. The V gene end was trimmed by 6 bases and the J gene end by 2 bases; junction bases not matched to a gene: 2. Here the CDR3 DNA reads TGTGCCAGCAGATACAGGGGGCCCTACGAGCAGTACTTC. This translates into CASRYRGPYEQYF.

V gene TRBV7-9 combines with J gene TRBJ2-5; no firm D call. This CDR3 is 12 amino acids long. The V and J ends lost 4 bases and 6 bases respectively, with 9 bases between them. CDR1 and CDR2 from the germline V gene are SEHNR and FQNEAQ (reference sequence). CDR3 nucleotides: TGTGCCAGCAGCTCGGCGCCGAAGACCCAGTACTTC. It translates to CASSSAPKTQYF. Based on the CDR3 plus reference TRBV7-9 and TRBJ2-5, the full variable domain is DTGVSQNPRHKITKRGQNVTFRCDPISEHNRLYWYRQTLGQGPEFLTYFQNEAQLEKSRLLSDRFSAERPKGSFSTLEIQRTEQGDSAMYLCASSSAPKTQYFGPGTRLLVL.

A few counts support this clonotype. The J gene is TRBJ2-1, the V gene TRBV20-1; D is ambiguous. This CDR3 region has 14 residues. Germline V CDR1 and CDR2: DFQATT, SNEGSKA (reference sequence). Deletions cut 1 base from V and 8 bases from J, with 15 bases between. CDR3 sequence: CSARGLQSSDEQFF. The CDR3 region has the DNA TGCAGTGCTAGAGGCCTACAGAGCTCGGATGAGCAGTTCTTC.

The chain has TRBV12-3 or TRBV12-4 and TRBJ2-1; TRBD2 might be the D (5 bases). The V end lost 4 bases, the J end lost 8 bases, and 21 bases lay between the germline ends. The CDR3 consists of 16 residues. The CDR3 DNA reads TGTGCCAGCAGTTCCACTCCCCGGGGAGTAGCGCATGAGCAGTTCTTC. The encoded protein is CASSSTPRGVAHEQFF.

The J gene is TRBJ1-4, the V gene TRBV27; D perhaps matches TRBD1 (6 bases). Trimming removed 11 bases at V and 7 bases at J, with 20 bases between. CDR3 length: 14 amino acids. Germline CDR1 MNHEY, CDR2 SMNVEV (reference sequence). This CDR3 reads CASPNRVISEKLFF. CDR3 in DNA: TGTGCCTCGCCAAACAGGGTGATTAGTGAAAAACTGTTTTTT.

This chain links TRBV7-2 with TRBJ2-1, with 8 positions matching TRBD2. V dropped 5 bases and J dropped 7; count of bases not matched to a gene: 13. Germline V lookup: CDR1 SGHTA, CDR2 FQGNSA. CDR3 size: 16 residues. As DNA, the CDR3 is TGTGCCAGCAGCCGACTCGCAGCGGGAGTTGGGAATGAGCAGTTCTTC. Its translation: CASSRLAAGVGNEQFF.

J is TRBJ2-6 and V is TRBV4-3, with 12 bases identical to TRBD1. Germline CDR1 and CDR2: LGHNA and YSLEER. This CDR3 contains 17 residues. The V gene end was trimmed by 8 bases and the J gene end by 3 bases; junction bases not matched to a gene: 8. The CDR3 nucleotides read TGCGCCAGCTCCGCCGGGACAGGGGGCTATGGGGCCAACGTCCTGACTTTC. Its translation: CASSAGTGGYGANVLTF.